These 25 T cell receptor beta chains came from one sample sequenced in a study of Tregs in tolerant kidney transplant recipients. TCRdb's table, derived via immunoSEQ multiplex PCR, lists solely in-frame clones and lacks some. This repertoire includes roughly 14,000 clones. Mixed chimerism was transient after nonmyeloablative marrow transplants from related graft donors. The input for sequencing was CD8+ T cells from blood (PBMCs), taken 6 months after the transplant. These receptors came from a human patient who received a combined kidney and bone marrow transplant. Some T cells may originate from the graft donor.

CDR3 sequence reads: CASSEYSEAFF. The DNA read from the CDR3 is TGCGCCAGCAGTGAGTACAGTGAA. This sequence joins TRBV10-1 and TRBJ1-1; unclear D gene. Coverage ceases 3 residues before the CDR3 finishes, and the germline J gene fills in the end. Trimming shortened V by 1 base and J by 7 bases, and 4 bases separated the two germline ends. The CDR3 length is 11 residues. Per germline, CDR1 WNHNN and CDR2 SYGVQD (reference sequence).

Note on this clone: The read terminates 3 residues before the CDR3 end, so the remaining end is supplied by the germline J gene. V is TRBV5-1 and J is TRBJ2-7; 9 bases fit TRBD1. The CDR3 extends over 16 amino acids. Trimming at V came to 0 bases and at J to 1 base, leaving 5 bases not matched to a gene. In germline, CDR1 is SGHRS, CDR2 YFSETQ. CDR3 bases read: TGCGCCAGCAGCTTGGGGGGGACAGGGTTATCCTACGAG. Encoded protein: CASSLGGTGLSYE. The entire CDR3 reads CASSLGGTGLSYEQYF.

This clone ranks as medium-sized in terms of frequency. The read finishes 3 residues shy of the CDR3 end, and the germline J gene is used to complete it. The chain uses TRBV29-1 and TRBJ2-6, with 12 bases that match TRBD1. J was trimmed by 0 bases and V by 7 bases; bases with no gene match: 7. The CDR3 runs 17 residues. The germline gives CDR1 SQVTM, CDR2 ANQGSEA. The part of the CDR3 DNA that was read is TGCAGCGCTGGCGGGACAGGGGGCTTCTCTGGGGCCAACGTC. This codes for CSAGGTGGFSGANV. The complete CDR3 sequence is CSAGGTGGFSGANVLTF.

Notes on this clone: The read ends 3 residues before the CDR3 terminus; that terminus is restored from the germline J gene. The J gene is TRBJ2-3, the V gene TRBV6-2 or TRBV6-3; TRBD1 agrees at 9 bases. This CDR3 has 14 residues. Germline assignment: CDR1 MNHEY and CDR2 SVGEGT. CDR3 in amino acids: CASSRQGVSQPQYF. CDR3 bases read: TGTGCCAGCAGTAGACAGGGGGTCAGTCAGCCG.

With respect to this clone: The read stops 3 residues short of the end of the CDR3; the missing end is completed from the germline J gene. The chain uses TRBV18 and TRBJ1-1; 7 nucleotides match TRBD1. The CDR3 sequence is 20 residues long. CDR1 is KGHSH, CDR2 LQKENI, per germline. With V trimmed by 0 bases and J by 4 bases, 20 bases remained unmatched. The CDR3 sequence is CASSPPQGDRVIGGTTEAFF. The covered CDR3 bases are TGTGCCAGCTCACCACCTCAGGGGGATCGGGTAATAGGAGGGACCACTGAA.

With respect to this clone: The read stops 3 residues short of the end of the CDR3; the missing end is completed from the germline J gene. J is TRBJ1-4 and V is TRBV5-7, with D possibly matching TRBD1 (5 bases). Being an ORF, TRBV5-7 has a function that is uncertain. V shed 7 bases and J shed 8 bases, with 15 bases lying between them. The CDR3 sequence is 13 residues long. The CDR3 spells CASSRRGTEKLFF. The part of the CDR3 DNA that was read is TGTGCCAGCTCGCGGAGGGGAACCGAAAAA.

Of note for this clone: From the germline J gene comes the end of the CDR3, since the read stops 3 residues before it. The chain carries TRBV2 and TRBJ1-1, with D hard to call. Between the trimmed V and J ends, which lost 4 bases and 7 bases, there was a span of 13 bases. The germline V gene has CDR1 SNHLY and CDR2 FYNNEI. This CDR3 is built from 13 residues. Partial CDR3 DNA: TGTGCCAGCAGTGCTTTGGGCTCTTTTGAA. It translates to CASSALGSFE. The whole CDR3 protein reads CASSALGSFEAFF.

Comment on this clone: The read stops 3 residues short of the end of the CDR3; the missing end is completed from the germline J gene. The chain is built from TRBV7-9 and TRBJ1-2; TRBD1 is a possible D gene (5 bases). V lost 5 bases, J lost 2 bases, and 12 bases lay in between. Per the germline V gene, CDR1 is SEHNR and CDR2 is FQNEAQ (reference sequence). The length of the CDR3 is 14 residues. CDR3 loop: CASSPIWGNYGYTF. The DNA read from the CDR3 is TGTGCCAGCAGCCCCATTTGGGGCAACTATGGC.

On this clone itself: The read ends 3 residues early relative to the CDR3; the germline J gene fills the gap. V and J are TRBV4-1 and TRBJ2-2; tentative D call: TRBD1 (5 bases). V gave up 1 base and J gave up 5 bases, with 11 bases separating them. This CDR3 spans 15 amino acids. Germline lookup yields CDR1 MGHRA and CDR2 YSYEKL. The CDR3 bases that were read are TGCGCCAGCAGCCAAGCCCAGGGCCTAACCGGGGAG. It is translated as CASSQAQGLTGE. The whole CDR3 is CASSQAQGLTGELFF.

CDR3 bases read: TGTGCCAGTAGTTTGGCGGGCGGCTACAATGAG. It yields the protein CASSLAGGYNE. The full CDR3 reads CASSLAGGYNEQFF. The chain links TRBV19 to TRBJ2-1, with D perhaps matching TRBD2 (5 bases). The CDR3 end falls 3 residues outside the read, so it is completed with the germline J gene. V was cut by 5 bases and J by 3 bases, with 11 bases left in between. In germline, CDR1 is LNHDA, CDR2 SQIVND (reference sequence). The CDR3 totals 14 residues.

The CDR3 here is CSVGTGGGDQPQHF. Partial CDR3 DNA: TGCAGCGTTGGGACAGGGGGCGGGGATCAGCCC. The rearrangement uses TRBV29-1 and TRBJ1-5; the match to TRBD1 covers 11 bases. The read terminates 3 residues before the CDR3 end, so the remaining end is supplied by the germline J gene. From germline, CDR1 is SQVTM and CDR2 ANQGSEA. Germline trimming cut 4 bases from V and 5 bases from J; bases unmatched to any gene: 4. CDR3 length: 14 residues. Full variable domain (missing parts from reference TRBV29-1 and TRBJ1-5): SAVISQKPSRDICQRGTSLTIQCQVDSQVTMMFWYRQQPGQSLTLIATANQGSEATYESGFVIDKFPISRPNLTFSTLTVSNMSPEDSSIYLCSVGTGGGDQPQHFGDGTRLSIL.

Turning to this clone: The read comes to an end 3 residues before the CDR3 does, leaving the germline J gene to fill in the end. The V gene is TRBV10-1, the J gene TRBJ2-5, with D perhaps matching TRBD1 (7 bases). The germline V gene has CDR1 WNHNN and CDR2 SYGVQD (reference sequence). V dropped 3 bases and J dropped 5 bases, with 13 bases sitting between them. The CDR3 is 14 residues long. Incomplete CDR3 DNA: TGCGCCAGCAGTGACCCAGGGGGGAGCGAGACC. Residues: CASSDPGGSET. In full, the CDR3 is CASSDPGGSETQYF.

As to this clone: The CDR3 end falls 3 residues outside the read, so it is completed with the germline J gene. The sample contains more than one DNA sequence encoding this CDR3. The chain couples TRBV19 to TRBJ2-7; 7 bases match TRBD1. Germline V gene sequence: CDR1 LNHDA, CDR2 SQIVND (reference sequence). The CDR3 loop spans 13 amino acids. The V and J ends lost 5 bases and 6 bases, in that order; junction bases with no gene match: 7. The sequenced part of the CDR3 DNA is TGTGCCAGTAGTGTACCCCCAGGGGGCGAG. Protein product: CASSVPPGGE. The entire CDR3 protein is CASSVPPGGEQYF.

The sequenced CDR3 bases are TGTGCCAGCAGCCCGGGGTTTGGGCTAGCGGTGGTCTACGAG. Translation gives CASSPGFGLAVVYE. The CDR3 as a whole reads CASSPGFGLAVVYEQYF. This chain joins TRBV14 and TRBJ2-7, with 7 bases matching TRBD2. The CDR3 end is not reached by the read, which stops 3 residues before it; the germline J gene fills it in. The CDR3 covers 17 residues. The trim removed 4 bases at V and 3 bases at J, leaving 15 bases unmatched. Germline assignment: CDR1 SGHDN and CDR2 FVKESK.

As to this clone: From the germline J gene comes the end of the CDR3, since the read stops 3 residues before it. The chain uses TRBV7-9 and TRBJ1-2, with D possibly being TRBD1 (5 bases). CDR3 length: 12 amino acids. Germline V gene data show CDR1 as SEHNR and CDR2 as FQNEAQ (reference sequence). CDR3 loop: CASSHPGDTYTF. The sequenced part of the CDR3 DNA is TGTGCCAGCAGCCACCCGGGGGATACG.

CDR3 residues: CASSPPGQGEHYGYTF. The sequenced CDR3 bases are TGTGCCAGCAGCCCTCCGGGACAGGGGGAGCACTATGGC. This chain connects TRBV4-2 to TRBJ1-2, with 11 bases identical to TRBD1. The read falls 3 residues short of the CDR3 end, and the missing part is taken from the germline J gene. After removal of 4 bases from V and 3 bases from J, the junction contained 7 bases not matched to a gene. Germline V gives CDR1 LGHNA, CDR2 YNFKEQ. This CDR3 spans 16 amino acids.

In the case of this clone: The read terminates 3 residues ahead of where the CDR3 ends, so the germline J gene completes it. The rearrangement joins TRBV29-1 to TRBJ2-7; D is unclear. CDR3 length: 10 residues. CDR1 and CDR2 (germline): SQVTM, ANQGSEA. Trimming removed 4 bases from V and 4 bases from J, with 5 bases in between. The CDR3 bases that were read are TGCAGCGTTGTCATGTACGAG. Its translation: CSVVMYE. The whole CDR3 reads CSVVMYEQYF.

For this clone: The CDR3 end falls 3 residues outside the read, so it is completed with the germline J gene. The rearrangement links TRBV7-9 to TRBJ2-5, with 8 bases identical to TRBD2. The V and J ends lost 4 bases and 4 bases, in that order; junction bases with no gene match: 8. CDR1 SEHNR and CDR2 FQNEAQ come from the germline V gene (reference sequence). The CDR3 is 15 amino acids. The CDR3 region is CASSSFSGSGETQYF. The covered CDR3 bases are TGTGCCAGCAGCTCCTTCAGCGGGAGCGGAGAGACC.

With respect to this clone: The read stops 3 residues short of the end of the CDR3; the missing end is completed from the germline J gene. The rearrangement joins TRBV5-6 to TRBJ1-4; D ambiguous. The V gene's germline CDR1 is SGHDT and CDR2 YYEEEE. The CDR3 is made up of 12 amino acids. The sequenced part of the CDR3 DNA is TGTGCCAGCAGCTTTGGCAATTCACCA. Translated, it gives CASSFGNSP. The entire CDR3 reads CASSFGNSPLFF.

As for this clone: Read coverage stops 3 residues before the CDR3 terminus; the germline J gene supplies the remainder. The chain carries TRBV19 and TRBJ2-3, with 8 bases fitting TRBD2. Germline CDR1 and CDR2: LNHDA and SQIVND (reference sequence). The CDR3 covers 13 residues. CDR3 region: CASFGGGYQPQYF. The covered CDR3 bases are TGTGCCTCCTTCGGCGGGGGGTATCAGCCG.

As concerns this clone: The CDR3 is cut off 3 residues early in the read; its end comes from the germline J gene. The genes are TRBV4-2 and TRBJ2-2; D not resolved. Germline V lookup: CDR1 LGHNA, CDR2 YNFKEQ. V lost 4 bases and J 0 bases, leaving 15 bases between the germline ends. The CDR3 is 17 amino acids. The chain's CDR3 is CASSPYGRRANTGELFF. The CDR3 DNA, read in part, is TGTGCCAGCAGCCCCTATGGCAGGCGCGCGAACACCGGGGAG.

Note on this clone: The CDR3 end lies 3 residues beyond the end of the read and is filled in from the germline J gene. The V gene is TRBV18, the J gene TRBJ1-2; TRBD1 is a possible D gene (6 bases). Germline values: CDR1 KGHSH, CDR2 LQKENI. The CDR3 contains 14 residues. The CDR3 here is CASSPPGAPDTYTF. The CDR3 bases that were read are TGTGCCAGCTCACCACCGGGGGCTCCAGATACC.

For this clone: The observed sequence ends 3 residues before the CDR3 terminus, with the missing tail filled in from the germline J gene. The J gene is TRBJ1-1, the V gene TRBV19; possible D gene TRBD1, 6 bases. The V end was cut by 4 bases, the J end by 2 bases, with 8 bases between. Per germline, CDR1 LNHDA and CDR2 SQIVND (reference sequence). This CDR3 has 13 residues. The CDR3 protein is CASSTQGNTEAFF. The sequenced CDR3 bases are TGTGCCAGTAGTACACAGGGTAACACTGAA.

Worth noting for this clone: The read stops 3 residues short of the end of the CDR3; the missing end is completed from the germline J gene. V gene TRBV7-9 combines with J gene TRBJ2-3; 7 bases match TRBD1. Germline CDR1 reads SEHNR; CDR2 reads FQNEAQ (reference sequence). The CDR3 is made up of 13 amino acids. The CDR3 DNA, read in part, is TGTGCCAGCAGCCCGGGACAGTGGGAGACG. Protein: CASSPGQWET. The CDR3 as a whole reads CASSPGQWETQYF.

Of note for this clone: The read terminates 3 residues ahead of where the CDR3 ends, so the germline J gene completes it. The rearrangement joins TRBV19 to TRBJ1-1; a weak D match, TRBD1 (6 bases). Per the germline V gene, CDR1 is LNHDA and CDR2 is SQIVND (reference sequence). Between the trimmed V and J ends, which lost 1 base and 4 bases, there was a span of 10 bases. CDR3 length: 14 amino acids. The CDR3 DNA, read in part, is TGTGCCAGTAGTATAGTTACAGGGACCACTGAA. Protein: CASSIVTGTTE. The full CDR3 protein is CASSIVTGTTEAFF.